This T cell receptor (beta chain) was retrieved from a study of neurological immune-mediated disorders. Study-level points and caveats: Phylogenetic analysis grouped 18 of 34 multiple sclerosis patients' repertoires together, suggesting a possible repertoire signature.

The cDNA came from 5'RACE with 10-nucleotide random UMIs. TCRdb called the 5' RACE reads again in MiXCR, with one record for every CDR3 protein. The repertoire holds tens of thousands of distinct CDR3 sequences, with about 4% as singletons. Trimming at V came to 5 bases and at J to 0 bases, leaving 12 bases not matched to a gene. CDR1 is SEHNR and CDR2 is FQNEAQ in the germline V gene (reference sequence). The CDR3 loop spans 18 amino acids. Preparation of the unsorted libraries drew on 2 million PBMCs stored at -80 C. This clonotype was seen a handful of times. Its antigen remains unknown. The J gene is TRBJ2-5, the V gene TRBV7-9, with 10 positions matching TRBD2. Sequenced input: PBMCs. The source of this sequence is a man between 25 and 39 years old with multiple sclerosis. The CDR3 protein is CASSPDFILAGNQETQYF. The CDR3 DNA sequence: TGTGCCAGCAGCCCGGATTTCATACTAGCGGGGAACCAAGAGACCCAGTACTTC.